One TCR beta chain is described in this entry. The J segment lost 0 bases and the V segment lost 5 bases, leaving 9 bases of the junction unmatched. This CDR3 spans 17 amino acids. Germline assignment: CDR1 SGHNT and CDR2 YENEEA. This sample is drawn from a study of blood T cell repertoires in COVID-19. Sequencing used immunoSEQ multiplex PCR; TCRdb keeps in-frame clones, though not all of them. The sample gives 100,000 to 150,000 clones, 81% of which show up once; approximately 17% is in the top ten. The sequencing input was peripheral blood. The TCR comes from a man aged 25 to 40 with COVID-19, enrolled during active disease. The J gene is TRBJ1-3, the V gene TRBV11-3, with 8 bases identical to TRBD1. The CDR3 here is CASSIRTGPLSGNTIYF. CDR3 DNA sequence: TGTGCCAGCAGCATACGGACAGGGCCTCTCTCTGGAAACACCATATATTTT.